The clone carrying this T cell receptor (beta chain) was seen repeatedly, ten times or more. Antigen: not known. Losses at the gene ends were 5 bases for V and 0 bases for J; bases not matched to a gene: 9. The CDR3 is 17 amino acids. The V gene's germline CDR1 is LNHDA and CDR2 SQIVND (reference sequence). Authors of the study amplified TCR beta CDR3 regions from RNA transcripts. The primer set for the first-round RT-PCR of the TCR CDR3 was HTBI. One entry per CDR3 protein results from TCRdb running MiXCR on the multiplex PCR reads. The sample contains roughly 240,000 distinct CDR3 sequences, about a sixth of which appear only once. The data were taken from a study of T cells in Graves' hyperthyroidism and ophthalmopathy. Findings and limits, study-wide: The majority of expanded thyroid clonotypes above 0.001 also appeared in blood.

The chain combines TRBV19 with TRBJ1-5; TRBD1 agrees at 8 bases. This TCR derives from a woman under 30 with Graves' ophthalmopathy. The specimen sequenced was blood. In DNA, the CDR3 is TGTGCCAGTAGTGCCCGACAGGGGTGGGATAGCAATCAGCCCCAGCATTTT. Protein sequence: CASSARQGWDSNQPQHF.